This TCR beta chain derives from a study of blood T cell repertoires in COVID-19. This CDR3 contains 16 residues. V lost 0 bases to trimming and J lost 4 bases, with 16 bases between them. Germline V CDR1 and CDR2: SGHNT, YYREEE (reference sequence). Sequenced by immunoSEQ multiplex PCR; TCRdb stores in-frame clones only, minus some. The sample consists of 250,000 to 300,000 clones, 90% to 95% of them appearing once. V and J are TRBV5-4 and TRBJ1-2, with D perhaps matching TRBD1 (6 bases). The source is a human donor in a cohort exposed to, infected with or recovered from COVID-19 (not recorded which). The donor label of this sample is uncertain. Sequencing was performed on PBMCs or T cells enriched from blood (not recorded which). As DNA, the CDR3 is TGTGCCAGCAGCTTGGGCGGTGCACAGGGCATCTATGGCTACACCTTC. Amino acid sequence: CASSLGGAQGIYGYTF.